This T cell receptor (beta chain) is drawn from a study of blood T cell repertoires in COVID-19. Overall study: Acute-phase and convalescent COVID-19 samples originated in the United States, Italy and Spain.

The length of the CDR3 is 16 residues. Deletions cut 3 bases from V and 0 bases from J, with 17 bases between. Germline V gives CDR1 DFQATT, CDR2 SNEGSKA (reference sequence). Assay used: immunoSEQ multiplex PCR; TCRdb lists only in-frame clones, some missing. The data show 110,000 or so clones, about 87% seen once. Sample: peripheral blood. This rearrangement joins TRBV20-1 to TRBJ2-5; D call uncertain. The receptor was derived from a woman in her forties or fifties with acute or convalescent COVID-19. Here the CDR3 DNA reads TGCAGTGCTAGTTTGGGTACCGACTGGTACCAAGAGACCCAGTACTTC. Its protein product is CSASLGTDWYQETQYF.